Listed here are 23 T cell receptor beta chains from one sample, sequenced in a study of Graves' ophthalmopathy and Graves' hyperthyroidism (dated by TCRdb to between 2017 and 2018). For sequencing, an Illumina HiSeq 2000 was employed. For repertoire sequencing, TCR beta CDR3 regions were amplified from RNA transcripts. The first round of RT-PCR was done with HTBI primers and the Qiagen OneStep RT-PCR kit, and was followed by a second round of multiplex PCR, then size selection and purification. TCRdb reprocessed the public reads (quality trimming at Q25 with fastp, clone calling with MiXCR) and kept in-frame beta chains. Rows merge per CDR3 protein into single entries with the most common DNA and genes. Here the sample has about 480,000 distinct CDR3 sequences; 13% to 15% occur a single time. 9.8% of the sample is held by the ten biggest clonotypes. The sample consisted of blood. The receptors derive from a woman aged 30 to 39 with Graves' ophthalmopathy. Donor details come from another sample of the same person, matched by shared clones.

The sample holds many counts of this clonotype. CDR3 in DNA: TGTGCCAGCAGCCCCCTCGGACTAGCGGGAGAAAACGGGGAGCTGTTTTTT. This gives the protein CASSPLGLAGENGELFF. V gene TRBV11-2 combines with J gene TRBJ2-2; 13 bases are shared with TRBD2. With 5 bases clipped from V and 7 bases from J, the junction kept 10 bases outside the gene matches. This CDR3 region has 17 residues. Per germline, CDR1 SGHAT and CDR2 FQNNGV. Combining the CDR3 with reference TRBV11-2 and TRBJ2-2 gives the whole variable domain EAGVAQSPRYKIIEKRQSVAFWCNPISGHATLYWYQQILGQGPKLLIQFQNNGVVDDSQLPKDRFSAERLKGVDSTLKIQPAKLEDSAVYLCASSPLGLAGENGELFFGEGSRLTVL.

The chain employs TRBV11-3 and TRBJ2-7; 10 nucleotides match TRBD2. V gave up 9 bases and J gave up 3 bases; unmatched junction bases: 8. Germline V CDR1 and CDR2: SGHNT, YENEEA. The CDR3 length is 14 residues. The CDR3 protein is CASSSSGGDYEQYF. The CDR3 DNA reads TGTGCCAGTAGTTCTAGCGGGGGAGACTACGAGCAGTACTTC.

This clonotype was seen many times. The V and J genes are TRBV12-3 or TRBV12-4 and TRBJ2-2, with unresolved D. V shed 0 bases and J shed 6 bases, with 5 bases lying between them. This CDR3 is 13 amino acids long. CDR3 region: CASSLAAPGELFF. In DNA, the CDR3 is TGTGCCAGCAGTTTAGCGGCCCCCGGGGAGCTGTTTTTT.

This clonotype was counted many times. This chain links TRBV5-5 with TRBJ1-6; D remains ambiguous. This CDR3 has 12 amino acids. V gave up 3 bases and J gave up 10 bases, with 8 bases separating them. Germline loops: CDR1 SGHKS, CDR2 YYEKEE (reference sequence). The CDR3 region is CASSYAPSPLHF. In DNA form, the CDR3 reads TGTGCCAGCAGCTATGCCCCGTCACCCCTCCACTTT.

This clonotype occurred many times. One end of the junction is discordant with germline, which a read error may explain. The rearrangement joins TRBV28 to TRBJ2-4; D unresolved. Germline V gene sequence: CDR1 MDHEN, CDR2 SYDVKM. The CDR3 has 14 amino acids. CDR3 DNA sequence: TGTGCCAGCACGACAAAGATAGCCAAAAACATTAAGTACTTC. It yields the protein CASTTKIAKNIKYF.

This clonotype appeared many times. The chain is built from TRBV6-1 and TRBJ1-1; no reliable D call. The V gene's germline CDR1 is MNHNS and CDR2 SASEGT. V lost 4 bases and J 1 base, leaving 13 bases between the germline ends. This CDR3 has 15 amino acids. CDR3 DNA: TGTGCCAGCAGTGGGACCGGGAGCTGGAACACTGAAGCTTTCTTT. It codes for CASSGTGSWNTEAFF.

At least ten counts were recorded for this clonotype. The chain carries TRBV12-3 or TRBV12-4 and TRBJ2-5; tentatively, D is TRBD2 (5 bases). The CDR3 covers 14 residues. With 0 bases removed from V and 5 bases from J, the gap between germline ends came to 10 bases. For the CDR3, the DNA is TGTGCCAGCAGTTTAGCGAGGGCCGGGGAGACCCAGTACTTC. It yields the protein CASSLARAGETQYF.

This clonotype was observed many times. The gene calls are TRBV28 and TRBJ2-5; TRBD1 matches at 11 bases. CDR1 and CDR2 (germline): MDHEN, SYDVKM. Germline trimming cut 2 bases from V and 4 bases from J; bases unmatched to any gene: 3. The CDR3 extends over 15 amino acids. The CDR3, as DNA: TGTGCCAGCAGTTTAGGTGGGACAGGGGGAGAGACCCAGTACTTC. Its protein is CASSLGGTGGETQYF.

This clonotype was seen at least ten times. The CDR3 loop reads CASSLNPQQTQYF. CDR3 nucleotide sequence: TGTGCCAGCAGTTTGAACCCGCAACAGACCCAGTACTTC. The V gene is TRBV27, the J gene TRBJ2-5, with D uncertain. This CDR3 is 13 amino acids long. Trimming removed 3 bases from V and 6 bases from J, with 11 bases in between. The germline V gene has CDR1 MNHEY and CDR2 SMNVEV (reference sequence).

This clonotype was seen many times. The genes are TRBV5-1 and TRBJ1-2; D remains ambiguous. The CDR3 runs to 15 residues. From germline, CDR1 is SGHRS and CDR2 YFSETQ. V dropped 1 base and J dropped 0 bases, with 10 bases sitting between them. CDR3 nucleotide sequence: TGCGCCAGCAGCTTGAGCGGCAATCCTAACTATGGCTACACCTTC. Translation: CASSLSGNPNYGYTF.

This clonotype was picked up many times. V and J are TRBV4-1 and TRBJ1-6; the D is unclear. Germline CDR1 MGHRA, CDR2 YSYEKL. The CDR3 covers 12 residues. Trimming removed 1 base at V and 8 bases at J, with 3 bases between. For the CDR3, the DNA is TGCGCCAGCAGCCAAGCCGATTCACCCCTCCACTTT. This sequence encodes CASSQADSPLHF.

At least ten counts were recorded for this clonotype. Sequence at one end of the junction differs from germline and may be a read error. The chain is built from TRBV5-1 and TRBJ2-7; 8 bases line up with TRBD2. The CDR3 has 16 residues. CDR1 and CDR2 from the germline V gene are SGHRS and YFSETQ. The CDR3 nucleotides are TGCGCCAGCAGCCCCCTGGTAAGCGGGAGATCCTCCGAGCAGTACTTC. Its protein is CASSPLVSGRSSEQYF.

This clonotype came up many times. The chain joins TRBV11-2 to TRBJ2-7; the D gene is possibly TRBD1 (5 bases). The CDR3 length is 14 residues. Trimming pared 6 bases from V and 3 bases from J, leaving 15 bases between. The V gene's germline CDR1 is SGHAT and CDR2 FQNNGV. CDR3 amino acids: CASSLRQGVYEQYF. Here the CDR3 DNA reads TGTGCCAGCAGTTTGAGGCAGGGTGTCTACGAGCAGTACTTC. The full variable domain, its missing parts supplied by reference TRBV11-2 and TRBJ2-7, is EAGVAQSPRYKIIEKRQSVAFWCNPISGHATLYWYQQILGQGPKLLIQFQNNGVVDDSQLPKDRFSAERLKGVDSTLKIQPAKLEDSAVYLCASSLRQGVYEQYFGPGTRLTVT.

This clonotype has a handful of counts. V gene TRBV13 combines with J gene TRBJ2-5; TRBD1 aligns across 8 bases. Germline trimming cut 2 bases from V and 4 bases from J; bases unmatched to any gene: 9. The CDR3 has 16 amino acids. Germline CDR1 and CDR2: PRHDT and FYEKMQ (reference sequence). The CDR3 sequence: CASSLWTGSWGETQYF. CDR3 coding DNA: TGTGCCAGCAGCTTATGGACAGGGAGTTGGGGAGAGACCCAGTACTTC.

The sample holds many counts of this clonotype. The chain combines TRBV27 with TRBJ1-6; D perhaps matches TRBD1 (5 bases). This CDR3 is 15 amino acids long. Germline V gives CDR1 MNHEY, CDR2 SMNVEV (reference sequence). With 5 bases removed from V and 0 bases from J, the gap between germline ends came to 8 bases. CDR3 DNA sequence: TGTGCCAGCAGTCCAGGGAACTCCTATAATTCACCCCTCCACTTT. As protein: CASSPGNSYNSPLHF.

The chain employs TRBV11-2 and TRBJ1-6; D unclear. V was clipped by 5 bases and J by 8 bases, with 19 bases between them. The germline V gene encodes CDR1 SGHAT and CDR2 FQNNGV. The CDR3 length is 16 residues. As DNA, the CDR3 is TGTGCCAGCAGCGTAGCATATCGGACGGCACATTCACCCCTCCACTTT. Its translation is CASSVAYRTAHSPLHF.

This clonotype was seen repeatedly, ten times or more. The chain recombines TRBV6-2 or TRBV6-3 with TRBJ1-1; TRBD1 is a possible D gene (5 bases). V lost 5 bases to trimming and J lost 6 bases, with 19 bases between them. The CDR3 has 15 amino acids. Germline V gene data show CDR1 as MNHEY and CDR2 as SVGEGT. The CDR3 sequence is CASSHRDGTRAEAFF. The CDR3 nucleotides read TGTGCCAGCAGTCACCGGGACGGAACCAGGGCTGAAGCTTTCTTT.

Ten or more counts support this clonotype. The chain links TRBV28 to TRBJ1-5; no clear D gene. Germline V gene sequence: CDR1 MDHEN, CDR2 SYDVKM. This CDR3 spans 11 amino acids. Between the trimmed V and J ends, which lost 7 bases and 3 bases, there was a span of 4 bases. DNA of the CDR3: TGTGCCAGCACCCACAATCAGCCCCAGCATTTT. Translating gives CASTHNQPQHF.

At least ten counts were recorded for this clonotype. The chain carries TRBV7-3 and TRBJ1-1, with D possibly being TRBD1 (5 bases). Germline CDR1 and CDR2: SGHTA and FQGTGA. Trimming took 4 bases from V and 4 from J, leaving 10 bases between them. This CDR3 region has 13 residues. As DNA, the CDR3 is TGTGCCAGCAGCTCGGGGACTACCACTGAAGCTTTCTTT. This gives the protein CASSSGTTTEAFF.

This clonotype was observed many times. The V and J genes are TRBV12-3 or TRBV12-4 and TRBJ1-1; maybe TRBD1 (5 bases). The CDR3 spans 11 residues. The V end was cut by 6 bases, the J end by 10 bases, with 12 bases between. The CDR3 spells CASSLGAGAFF. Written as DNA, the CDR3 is TGTGCCAGCAGCCTCGGGGCCGGAGCTTTCTTT.

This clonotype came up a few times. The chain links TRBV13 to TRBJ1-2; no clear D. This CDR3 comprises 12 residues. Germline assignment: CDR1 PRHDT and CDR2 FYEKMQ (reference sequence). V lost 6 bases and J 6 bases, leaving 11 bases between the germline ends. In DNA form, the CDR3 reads TGTGCCAGCAGGGTCCTTGGGGATGGCTACACCTTC. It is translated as CASRVLGDGYTF.

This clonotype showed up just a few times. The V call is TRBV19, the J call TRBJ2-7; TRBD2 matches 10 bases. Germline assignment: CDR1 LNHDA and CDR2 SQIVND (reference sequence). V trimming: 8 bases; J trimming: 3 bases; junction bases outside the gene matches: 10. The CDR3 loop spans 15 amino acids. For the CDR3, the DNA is TGTGCCAGTCGAACTTCGGGACTAGCGAGCTACGAGCAGTACTTC. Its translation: CASRTSGLASYEQYF.

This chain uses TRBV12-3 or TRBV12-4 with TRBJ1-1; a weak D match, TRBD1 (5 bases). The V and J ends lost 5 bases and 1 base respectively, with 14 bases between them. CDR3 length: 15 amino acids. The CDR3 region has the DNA TGTGCCAGCAGTGGGGCAGCGAGGGGGAACACTGAAGCTTTCTTT. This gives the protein CASSGAARGNTEAFF.